A single count supports the clone carrying this T cell receptor (beta chain). Its antigen remains unidentified. CDR1 and CDR2 (germline): SGHVS, FQNEAQ. Germline trimming cut 1 base from V and 1 base from J; bases unmatched to any gene: 3. There are 15 residues in the CDR3. The data are from a study of cytomegalovirus exposure and HLA in healthy donors. Study at large: The study's early data release held 80 million to 95 million unique TCRs from HLA-typed donors. Study observations and caveats: Earlier results showed most TCR beta V segments being productive about 90% or about 30% of the time.

PCR amplification relied on 60 Vbeta primers (plus 13 Jbeta primers). Sequencing used immunoSEQ multiplex PCR; TCRdb keeps in-frame clones, though not all of them. The table has about 190,000 clones, over 80% seen once. Material: PBMCs. This sequence was found in a young man in good health and CMV-seronegative. The V gene is TRBV7-8, the J gene TRBJ2-7, with 8 bases lining up with TRBD2. The CDR3 reads CASSLVLAASYEQYF. The CDR3 coding sequence is TGTGCCAGCAGCTTAGTACTAGCGGCTTCCTACGAGCAGTACTTC.